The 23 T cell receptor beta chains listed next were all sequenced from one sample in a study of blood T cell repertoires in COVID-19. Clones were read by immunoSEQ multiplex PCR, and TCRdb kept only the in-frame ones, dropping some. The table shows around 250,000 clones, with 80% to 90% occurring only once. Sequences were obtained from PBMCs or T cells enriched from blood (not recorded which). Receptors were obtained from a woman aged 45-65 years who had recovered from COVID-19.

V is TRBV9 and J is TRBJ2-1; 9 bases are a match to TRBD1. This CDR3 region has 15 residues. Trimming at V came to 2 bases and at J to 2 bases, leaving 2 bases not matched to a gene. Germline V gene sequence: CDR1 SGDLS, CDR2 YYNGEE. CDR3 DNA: TGTGCCAGCAGCGTGACAGGGGGACCCTACAATGAGCAGTTCTTC. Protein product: CASSVTGGPYNEQFF.

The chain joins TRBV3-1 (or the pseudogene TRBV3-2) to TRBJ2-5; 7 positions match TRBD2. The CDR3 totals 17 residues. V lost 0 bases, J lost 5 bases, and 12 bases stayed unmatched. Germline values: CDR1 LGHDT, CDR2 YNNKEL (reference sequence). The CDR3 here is CASSQDLAGVRRETQYF. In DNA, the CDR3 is TGTGCCAGCAGCCAAGATCTGGCGGGAGTACGTCGGGAGACCCAGTACTTC.

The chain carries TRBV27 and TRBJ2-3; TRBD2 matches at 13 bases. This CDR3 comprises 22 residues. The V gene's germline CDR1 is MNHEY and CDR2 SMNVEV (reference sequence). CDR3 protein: CAGIIVPAQIGLAGAHGDTQYF. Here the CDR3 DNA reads TGTGCAGGAATTATTGTGCCAGCACAAATCGGACTAGCGGGAGCCCATGGGGATACGCAGTATTTT.

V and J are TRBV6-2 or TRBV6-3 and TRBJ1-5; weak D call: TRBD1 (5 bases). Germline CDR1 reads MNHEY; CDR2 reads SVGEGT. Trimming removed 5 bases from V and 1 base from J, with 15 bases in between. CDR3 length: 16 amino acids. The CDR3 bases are TGTGCCAGCAGTCCGCTAGGGGAGGGAAGCAATCAGCCCCAGCATTTT. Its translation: CASSPLGEGSNQPQHF.

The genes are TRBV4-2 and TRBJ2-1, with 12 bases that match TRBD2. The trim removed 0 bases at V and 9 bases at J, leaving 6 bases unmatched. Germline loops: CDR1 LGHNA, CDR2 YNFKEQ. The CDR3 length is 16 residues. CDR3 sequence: CASSQEPSGRALEQFF. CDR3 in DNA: TGTGCCAGCAGCCAAGAGCCTAGCGGGAGGGCCCTTGAGCAGTTCTTC.

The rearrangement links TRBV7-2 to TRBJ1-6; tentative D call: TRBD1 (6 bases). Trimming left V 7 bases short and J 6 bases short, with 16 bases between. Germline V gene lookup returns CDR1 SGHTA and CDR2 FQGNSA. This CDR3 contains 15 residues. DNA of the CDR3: TGTGCCAGCACCGGAACGGGCAGGGGTAATTCACCCCTCCACTTT. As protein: CASTGTGRGNSPLHF.

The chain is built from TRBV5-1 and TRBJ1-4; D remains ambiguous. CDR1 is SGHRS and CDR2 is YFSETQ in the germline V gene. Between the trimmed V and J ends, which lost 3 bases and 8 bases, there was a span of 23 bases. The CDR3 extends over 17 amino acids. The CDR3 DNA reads TGCGCCAGCAGCTCAATGGTCCGGATGTCTATCGGGGAAAAACTGTTTTTT. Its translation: CASSSMVRMSIGEKLFF. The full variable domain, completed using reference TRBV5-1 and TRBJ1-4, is KAGVTQTPRYLIKTRGQQVTLSCSPISGHRSVSWYQQTPGQGLQFLFEYFSETQRNKGNFPGRFSGRQFSNSRSEMNVSTLELGDSALYLCASSSMVRMSIGEKLFFGSGTQLSVL.

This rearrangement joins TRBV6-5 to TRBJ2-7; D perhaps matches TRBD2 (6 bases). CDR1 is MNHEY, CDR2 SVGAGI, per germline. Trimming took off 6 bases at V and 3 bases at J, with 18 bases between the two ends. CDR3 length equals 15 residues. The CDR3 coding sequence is TGTGCCAGCAGGCGGGGCGAGGGCCGGGGCTACGAGCAGTACTTC. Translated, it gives CASRRGEGRGYEQYF.

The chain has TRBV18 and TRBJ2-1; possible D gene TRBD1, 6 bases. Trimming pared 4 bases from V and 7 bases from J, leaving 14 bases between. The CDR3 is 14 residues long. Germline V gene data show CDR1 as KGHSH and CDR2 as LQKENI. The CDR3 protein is CASSLNSQGNEQFF. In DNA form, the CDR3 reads TGTGCCAGCTCACTGAACTCACAGGGAAATGAGCAGTTCTTC. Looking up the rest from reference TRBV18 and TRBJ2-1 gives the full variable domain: NAGVMQNPRHLVRRRGQEARLRCSPMKGHSHVYWYRQLPEEGLKFMVYLQKENIIDESGMPKERFSAEFPKEGPSILRIQQVVRGDSAAYFCASSLNSQGNEQFFGPGTRLTVL.

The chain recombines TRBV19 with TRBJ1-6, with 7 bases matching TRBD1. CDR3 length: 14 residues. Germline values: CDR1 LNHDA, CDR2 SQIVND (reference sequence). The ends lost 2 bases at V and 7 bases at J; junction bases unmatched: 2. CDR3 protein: CASSIPGQNSPLHF. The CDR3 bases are TGTGCCAGTAGTATACCGGGACAGAATTCACCCCTCCACTTT.

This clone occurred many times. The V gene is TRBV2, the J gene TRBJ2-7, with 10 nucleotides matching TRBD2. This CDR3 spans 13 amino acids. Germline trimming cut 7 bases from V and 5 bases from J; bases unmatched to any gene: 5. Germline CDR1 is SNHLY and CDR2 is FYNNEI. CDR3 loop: CASKREGRNEQYF. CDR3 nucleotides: TGTGCCAGCAAGCGGGAGGGAAGGAACGAGCAGTACTTC.

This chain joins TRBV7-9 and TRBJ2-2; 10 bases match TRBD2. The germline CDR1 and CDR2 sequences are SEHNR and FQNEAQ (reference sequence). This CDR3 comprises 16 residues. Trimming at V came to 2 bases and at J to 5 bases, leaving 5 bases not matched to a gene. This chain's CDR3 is CASSLSGRVETGELFF. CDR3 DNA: TGTGCCAGCAGCTTAAGCGGGAGGGTAGAAACCGGGGAGCTGTTTTTT.

The CDR3 loop is CASSVHRDNSPLHF. CDR3 DNA sequence: TGTGCCAGCAGTGTCCACAGGGATAATTCACCCCTCCACTTT. V gene TRBV2 combines with J gene TRBJ1-6; a weak D match, TRBD1 (6 bases). Germline-derived CDR1 and CDR2 are SNHLY and FYNNEI. This CDR3 has 14 residues. Trimming took 4 bases from V and 5 from J, leaving 9 bases between them.

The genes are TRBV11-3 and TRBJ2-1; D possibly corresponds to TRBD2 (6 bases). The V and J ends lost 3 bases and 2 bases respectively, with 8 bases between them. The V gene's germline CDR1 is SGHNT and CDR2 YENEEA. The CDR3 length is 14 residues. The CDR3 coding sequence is TGTGCCAGCAGCTTGACGGGAGCCTACAATGAGCAGTTCTTC. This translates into CASSLTGAYNEQFF.

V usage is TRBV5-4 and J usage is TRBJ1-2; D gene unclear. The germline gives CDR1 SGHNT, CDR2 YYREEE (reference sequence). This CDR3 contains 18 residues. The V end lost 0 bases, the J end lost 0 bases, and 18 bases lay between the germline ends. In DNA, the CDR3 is TGTGCCAGCAGCTTGGCCGGTACTTTTGCCAGGCCTAACTATGGCTACACCTTC. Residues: CASSLAGTFARPNYGYTF. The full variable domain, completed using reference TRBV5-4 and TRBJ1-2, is ETGVTQSPTHLIKTRGQQVTLRCSSQSGHNTVSWYQQALGQGPQFIFQYYREEENGRGNFPPRFSGLQFPNYSSELNVNALELDDSALYLCASSLAGTFARPNYGYTFGSGTRLTVV.

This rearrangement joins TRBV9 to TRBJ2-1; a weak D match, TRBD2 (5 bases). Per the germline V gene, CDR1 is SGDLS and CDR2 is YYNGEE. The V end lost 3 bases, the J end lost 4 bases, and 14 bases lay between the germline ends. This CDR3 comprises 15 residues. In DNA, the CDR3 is TGTGCCAGCAGCGCCGGACTTGACCATTACAATGAGCAGTTCTTC. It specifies CASSAGLDHYNEQFF.

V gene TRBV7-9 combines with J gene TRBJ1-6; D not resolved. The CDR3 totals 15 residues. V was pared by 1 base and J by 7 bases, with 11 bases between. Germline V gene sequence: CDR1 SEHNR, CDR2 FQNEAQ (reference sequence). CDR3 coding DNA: TGTGCCAGCAGCTTAGATGGAGGGCCCAATTCACCCCTCCACTTT. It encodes CASSLDGGPNSPLHF. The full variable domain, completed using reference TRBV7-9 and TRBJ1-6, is DTGVSQNPRHKITKRGQNVTFRCDPISEHNRLYWYRQTLGQGPEFLTYFQNEAQLEKSRLLSDRFSAERPKGSFSTLEIQRTEQGDSAMYLCASSLDGGPNSPLHFGNGTRLTVT.

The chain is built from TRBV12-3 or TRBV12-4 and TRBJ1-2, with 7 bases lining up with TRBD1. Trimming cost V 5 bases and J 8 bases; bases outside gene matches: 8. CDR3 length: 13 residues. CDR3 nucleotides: TGTGCCAGCAGTCGACAGGGTACGGGAGGCTACACCTTC. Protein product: CASSRQGTGGYTF.

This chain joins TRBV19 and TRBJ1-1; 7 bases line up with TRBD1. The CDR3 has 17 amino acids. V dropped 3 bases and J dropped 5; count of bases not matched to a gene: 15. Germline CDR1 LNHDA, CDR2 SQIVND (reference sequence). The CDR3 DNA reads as TGTGCCAGTAGTATTTGGTTTCTCAGTACAGGGGCGACTGAAGCTTTCTTT. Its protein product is CASSIWFLSTGATEAFF.

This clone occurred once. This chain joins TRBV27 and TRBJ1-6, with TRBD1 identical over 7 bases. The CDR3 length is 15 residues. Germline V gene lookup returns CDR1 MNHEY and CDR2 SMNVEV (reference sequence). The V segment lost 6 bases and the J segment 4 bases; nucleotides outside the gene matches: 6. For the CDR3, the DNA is TGTGCCAGCAGCCAGACAGGGAGGTATAATTCACCCCTCCACTTT. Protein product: CASSQTGRYNSPLHF.

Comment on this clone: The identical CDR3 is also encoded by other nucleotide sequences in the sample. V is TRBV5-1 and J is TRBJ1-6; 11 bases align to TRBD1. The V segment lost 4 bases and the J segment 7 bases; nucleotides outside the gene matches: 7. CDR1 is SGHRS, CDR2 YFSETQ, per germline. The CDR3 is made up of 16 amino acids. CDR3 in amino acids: CASSLGTGGQNSPLHF. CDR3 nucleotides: TGCGCCAGCAGCCTCGGGACAGGGGGGCAAAATTCACCCCTCCACTTT. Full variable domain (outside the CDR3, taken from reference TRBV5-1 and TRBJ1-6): KAGVTQTPRYLIKTRGQQVTLSCSPISGHRSVSWYQQTPGQGLQFLFEYFSETQRNKGNFPGRFSGRQFSNSRSEMNVSTLELGDSALYLCASSLGTGGQNSPLHFGNGTRLTVT.

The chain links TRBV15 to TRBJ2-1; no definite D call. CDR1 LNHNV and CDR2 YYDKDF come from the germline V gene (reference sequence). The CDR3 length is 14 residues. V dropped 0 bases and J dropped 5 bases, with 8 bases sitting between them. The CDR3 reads CATSREADNNEQFF. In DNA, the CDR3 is TGTGCCACCAGCAGAGAGGCAGATAACAATGAGCAGTTCTTC.

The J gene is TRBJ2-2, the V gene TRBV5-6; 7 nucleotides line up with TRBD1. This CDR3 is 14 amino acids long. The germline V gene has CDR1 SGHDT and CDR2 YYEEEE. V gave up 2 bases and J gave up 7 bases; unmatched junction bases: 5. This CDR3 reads CASSFDREFGELFF. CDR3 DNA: TGTGCCAGCAGCTTCGACAGGGAATTCGGGGAGCTGTTTTTT. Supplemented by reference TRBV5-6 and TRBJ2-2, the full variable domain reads DAGVTQSPTHLIKTRGQQVTLRCSPKSGHDTVSWYQQALGQGPQFIFQYYEEEERQRGNFPDRFSGHQFPNYSSELNVNALLLGDSALYLCASSFDREFGELFFGEGSRLTVL.